This T cell receptor beta chain was sequenced in a study of blood T cell repertoires in COVID-19. For the study at large: PBMCs, B-cell-depleted T cells, or T cells were the source of the cDNA or gDNA that made up the material.

This clone is a singleton in its sample. Trimming shortened V by 4 bases and J by 2 bases, and 6 bases separated the two germline ends. There are 12 residues in the CDR3. In germline, CDR1 is SGHNT, CDR2 YYREEE (reference sequence). Per the authors' pipeline: Quantification of nucleated cells was approximated via reference gene primer amplification. Sequenced by immunoSEQ multiplex PCR; TCRdb stores in-frame clones only, minus some. The V and J calls and clone size come from that table; D and trimming were worked out from the DNA. The profile shows 50,000 to 65,000 clones, roughly 92% of them singletons.

Sequenced input: peripheral blood. This TCR derives from a man in his fifties with active COVID-19. The V and J genes are TRBV5-4 and TRBJ1-1; D remains ambiguous. The CDR3 nucleotides read TGTGCCAGCAGCGCGAGAAACACTGAAGCTTTCTTT. Protein product: CASSARNTEAFF.